This TCR beta chain was identified in a study of cytomegalovirus exposure and HLA in healthy donors. The junction had 9 bases not matched to a gene; V was cut back by 6 bases and J by 0 bases. Germline V gene lookup returns CDR1 SNHLY and CDR2 FYNNEI. The CDR3 covers 17 residues. Notes on the study in general: A later analysis showed HLA-associated TCR beta chains outstripping equally common others in clonal expansion. Most of the TCR beta V segments (in an earlier analysis) were productive either about 87% or about 30% of the time. Common viral pathogens seemed, in a later analysis, to connect with several of the most significant clusters.

Vbeta (60) and Jbeta (13) primers were used in the PCR. Produced via immunoSEQ multiplex PCR; TCRdb's table is partial and in-frame only. The sample has over 75,000 clones. To note about this clone: The antigen remains unidentified.

The genes are TRBV2 and TRBJ1-3; 9 bases agree with TRBD1. The sequence came from a girl between 5 and 17 years old in good health and CMV-seropositive. The sequenced sample consisted of PBMCs. As DNA, the CDR3 is TGTGCCAGCAGACGATCCGGGACAGGGACCTCTGGAAACACCATATATTTT. Its protein product is CASRRSGTGTSGNTIYF.